Sequencing of this TCR beta chain was carried out in a study of cytomegalovirus exposure and HLA in healthy donors. V was pared by 3 bases and J by 2 bases, with 12 bases of the junction left unmatched. Germline V CDR1 and CDR2: SGDLS, YYNGEE. The CDR3 covers 18 residues. Study-wide results and caveats: TCR beta V- and J-gene trimming, according to a later analysis, was linked to a missense DCLRE1C variant. Researchers reportedly found TCR beta sequences accurately predicted most subjects' HLA-A and HLA-B alleles. Later analysis showed most CMV-associated TCR beta chains appearing HLA-restricted.

Primers: 60 Vbeta forward and 13 Jbeta reverse. TCRdb's copy holds only in-frame clones and misses some; the assay was immunoSEQ multiplex PCR. The sample has about 64,000 clones, approximately 83% seen once. To note about this clone: Its matching antigen is unknown.

The chain carries TRBV9 and TRBJ2-5; TRBD2 agrees at 11 bases. The sequenced sample was PBMCs. This receptor was identified in a female donor in good health and CMV-seronegative. The CDR3 region has the DNA TGTGCCAGCAGCGCGAGAGGGGTAGCGGGGGGGGTACAAGAGACCCAGTACTTC. Translating gives CASSARGVAGGVQETQYF.